These 19 T cell receptor beta chains were all obtained from the same sample, sequenced in a study of blood T cell repertoires in COVID-19. The table came from immunoSEQ multiplex PCR; TCRdb's copy has only in-frame clones and leaves some out. This table has hundreds of thousands of clones, roughly nine tenths appearing once. The sample consisted of PBMCs or T cells enriched from blood (not recorded which). The receptors originated from a woman aged 18-29 years who had recovered from COVID-19.

This chain links TRBV6-6 with TRBJ2-5, with TRBD1 as a possible D gene (6 bases). CDR3 length: 16 amino acids. V lost 2 bases and J lost 1, with 14 bases in between. CDR1 is MNHNY, CDR2 SVGAGI, per germline (reference sequence). In DNA, the CDR3 is TGTGCCAGCAGTTACGGGTCAGGGGCCAGCCAAGAGACCCAGTACTTC. Its translation: CASSYGSGASQETQYF.

The V and J genes are TRBV7-8 and TRBJ1-1; 9 nucleotides match TRBD1. Germline lookup yields CDR1 SGHVS and CDR2 FQNEAQ. The CDR3 spans 15 residues. V lost 2 bases, J lost 4 bases, and 5 bases stayed unmatched. The CDR3 nucleotides read TGTGCCAGCAGCTTACTCGGACAGGGGAGCACTGAAGCTTTCTTT. Its protein is CASSLLGQGSTEAFF.

In its sample, this clone was seen once. This chain uses TRBV12-3 or TRBV12-4 with TRBJ1-1; TRBD1 is a possible D gene (5 bases). The V and J ends lost 1 base and 8 bases respectively, with 11 bases between them. This CDR3 region has 13 residues. CDR3 in DNA: TGTGCCAGCAGTTTAGATCCCGACAGAGAAGCTTTCTTT. It yields the protein CASSLDPDREAFF.

This clone came up once. V and J are TRBV10-3 and TRBJ2-1; 7 nucleotides match TRBD2. Germline CDR1 is ENHRY and CDR2 is SYGVKD. The CDR3 consists of 14 residues. The V gene end was trimmed by 8 bases and the J gene end by 5 bases; junction bases not matched to a gene: 9. CDR3 protein: CAIRKSSGDNEQFF. The CDR3 bases are TGTGCCATCCGCAAATCTAGCGGCGACAATGAGCAGTTCTTC.

This chain uses TRBV19 with TRBJ1-2, with TRBD1 identical over 7 bases. In germline, CDR1 is LNHDA, CDR2 SQIVND (reference sequence). This CDR3 is built from 15 residues. With V trimmed by 6 bases and J by 3 bases, 10 bases remained unmatched. The CDR3 DNA reads as TGTGCCAGTAGCCTGGAGGGGGCAGGGGACTATGGCTACACCTTC. This sequence encodes CASSLEGAGDYGYTF.

This sequence joins TRBV12-5 and TRBJ1-3, with a weak D call TRBD1 (6 bases). The CDR3 totals 16 residues. V lost 1 base and J 1 base, leaving 11 bases between the germline ends. CDR1 is LGHNT and CDR2 is FRNRAP in the germline V gene. The CDR3 coding sequence is TGTGCTAGTGGTTTGGCCACAGGGATTTCTGGAAACACCATATATTTT. This codes for CASGLATGISGNTIYF.

The V call is TRBV11-2, the J call TRBJ2-3; 10 bases are shared with TRBD1. The CDR3 sequence is 18 residues long. Trimming at V came to 1 base and at J to 4 bases, leaving 11 bases not matched to a gene. Per the germline V gene, CDR1 is SGHAT and CDR2 is FQNNGV. This CDR3 reads CASSLVGTGAGRADTQYF. CDR3 DNA sequence: TGTGCCAGCAGCTTAGTGGGGACAGGGGCAGGGCGGGCAGATACGCAGTATTTT. Variable domain in full (rest from reference TRBV11-2 and TRBJ2-3): EAGVAQSPRYKIIEKRQSVAFWCNPISGHATLYWYQQILGQGPKLLIQFQNNGVVDDSQLPKDRFSAERLKGVDSTLKIQPAKLEDSAVYLCASSLVGTGAGRADTQYFGPGTRLTVL.

The gene calls are TRBV9 and TRBJ1-3; a weak D match, TRBD1 (5 bases). The CDR3 totals 15 residues. The germline gives CDR1 SGDLS, CDR2 YYNGEE. V was trimmed by 6 bases and J by 1 base, leaving 14 bases between them. DNA for the CDR3: TGTGCCAGCACCCTCTCGGGGGGATCTGGAAACACCATATATTTT. Translated: CASTLSGGSGNTIYF.

J is TRBJ2-7 and V is TRBV13; 8 positions agree with TRBD1. V shed 4 bases, J shed 2 bases, and the junction held 7 bases outside the gene matches. This CDR3 comprises 15 residues. Germline CDR1 reads PRHDT; CDR2 reads FYEKMQ (reference sequence). CDR3 amino acids: CASSSRTGLAYEQYF. The CDR3 bases are TGTGCCAGCAGCTCACGGACAGGGCTGGCCTACGAGCAGTACTTC.

The chain links TRBV6-5 to TRBJ1-2, with D possibly being TRBD1 (5 bases). V lost 6 bases and J lost 3, with 14 bases in between. Germline values: CDR1 MNHEY, CDR2 SVGAGI. The CDR3 contains 14 residues. The CDR3 coding sequence is TGTGCCAGCAGCCCAGGTTGGGGCGACTATGGCTACACCTTC. Its translation is CASSPGWGDYGYTF.

The genes are TRBV13 and TRBJ1-1; a possible D gene is TRBD1 (5 bases). Germline V gene data show CDR1 as PRHDT and CDR2 as FYEKMQ (reference sequence). The V end was cut by 6 bases, the J end by 7 bases, with 9 bases between. The CDR3 has 11 amino acids. CDR3 residues: CASSNRIEAFF. CDR3 nucleotides: TGTGCCAGCAGTAACAGGATTGAAGCTTTCTTT. Using reference TRBV13 and TRBJ1-1 for the parts outside the CDR3, the full variable domain is AAGVIQSPRHLIKEKRETATLKCYPIPRHDTVYWYQQGPGQDPQFLISFYEKMQSDKGSIPDRFSAQQFSDYHSELNMSSLELGDSALYFCASSNRIEAFFGQGTRLTVV.

The chain uses TRBV18 and TRBJ2-7; TRBD1 is a possible D gene (5 bases). V lost 6 bases and J lost 7, with 10 bases in between. Germline CDR1 KGHSH, CDR2 LQKENI. This CDR3 is built from 11 residues. CDR3 in amino acids: CASSLKGEQYF. The CDR3 region has the DNA TGTGCCAGCTCTCTTAAGGGGGAGCAGTACTTC.

In its sample, this clone was seen once. This rearrangement joins TRBV3-1 (or the pseudogene TRBV3-2) to TRBJ2-1; possibly TRBD2 for D (7 bases). Between the trimmed V and J ends, which lost 2 bases and 7 bases, there was a span of 15 bases. Germline V CDR1 and CDR2: LGHDT, YNNKEL (reference sequence). CDR3 length: 15 amino acids. The CDR3 DNA is TGTGCCAGCAGCCAAAGGGGGTTACTAGCGAATGAGCAGTTCTTC. As protein: CASSQRGLLANEQFF.

The chain joins TRBV3-1 (or the pseudogene TRBV3-2) to TRBJ1-2, with D possibly being TRBD1 (5 bases). CDR3 length: 15 residues. CDR1 LGHDT and CDR2 YNNKEL come from the germline V gene (reference sequence). Deletions cut 1 base from V and 5 bases from J, with 14 bases between. As DNA, the CDR3 is TGTGCCAGCAGCCAAGTAGAGGGGACTATTTATGGCTACACCTTC. Its translation is CASSQVEGTIYGYTF.

Remarks on this clone: A junction boundary mismatches the germline segment, possibly from a read error. V is TRBV7-2 and J is TRBJ1-3; the D gene is possibly TRBD1 (5 bases). Germline CDR1 is SGHTA and CDR2 is FQGNSA. This CDR3 region has 14 residues. In DNA, the CDR3 is TGTGCCAGCAGCTTCGGGGACTCCTTATCGTTTCGTGATTTT. It codes for CASSFGDSLSFRDF. Supplemented by reference TRBV7-2 and TRBJ1-3, the full variable domain reads GAGVSQSPSNKVTEKGKDVELRCDPISGHTALYWYRQSLGQGLEFLIYFQGNSAPDKSGLPSDRFSAERTGGSVSTLTIQRTQQEDSAVYLCASSFGDSLSFRDFGEGSWLTVV.

The chain links TRBV5-6 to TRBJ2-3; D ambiguous. CDR1 SGHDT and CDR2 YYEEEE come from the germline V gene. The CDR3 is made up of 14 amino acids. The ends were cut back, 1 base at V and 4 bases at J, with 10 bases in the middle. The CDR3 spells CASSLHGASDTQYF. The CDR3 nucleotides are TGTGCCAGCAGCTTGCATGGAGCTTCAGATACGCAGTATTTT.

This chain connects TRBV7-2 to TRBJ1-3; weak D call: TRBD1 (6 bases). With 10 bases removed from V and 4 bases from J, the gap between germline ends came to 20 bases. The CDR3 consists of 15 residues. CDR1 is SGHTA, CDR2 FQGNSA, per germline. The CDR3 reads CATLGGGKRGNTIYF. CDR3 bases: TGTGCCACCCTAGGGGGAGGGAAGAGGGGAAACACCATATATTTT.

As for this clone: Other nucleotide sequences from this sample produce the same CDR3. The chain uses TRBV5-1 and TRBJ1-2; the D gene is possibly TRBD1 (5 bases). Germline lookup yields CDR1 SGHRS and CDR2 YFSETQ. The CDR3 runs to 12 residues. The V end was cut by 2 bases, the J end by 8 bases, with 10 bases between. The CDR3 sequence is CASSFDRGGYTF. The CDR3 DNA reads as TGCGCCAGCAGCTTTGACCGGGGGGGCTACACCTTC.

The gene calls are TRBV7-2 and TRBJ2-5; 7 bases are shared with TRBD2. Germline CDR1 and CDR2: SGHTA and FQGNSA. V lost 5 bases to trimming and J lost 5 bases; unmatched junction nucleotides: 11. The CDR3 has 15 amino acids. The CDR3 nucleotides are TGTGCCAGCAGCCCAACGGGCGGGGGTATGGAGACCCAGTACTTC. Residues: CASSPTGGGMETQYF.